This T cell receptor beta chain is from a study of blood T cell repertoires in COVID-19. Study overall: The samples span acute and convalescent COVID-19 from the United States, Italy and Spain. The cDNA or gDNA used as material had been derived from T cells, B-cell-depleted T cells, or PBMCs.

This clone came up a few times. Germline assignment: CDR1 MRHNA and CDR2 SNTAGT. This CDR3 contains 15 residues. After removal of 5 bases from V and 6 bases from J, the junction contained 7 bases not matched to a gene. In the original workflow: Cell counts per sample came from amplifying reference gene primers. TCRdb's copy holds only in-frame clones and misses some; the assay was immunoSEQ multiplex PCR. That table furnishes V, J and clone size, whereas the DNA furnished D and trimming. This sample has 52,000 or so clones, with around 76% found just once. This sequence joins TRBV6-4 and TRBJ2-2, with 9 bases lining up with TRBD2. Sample: peripheral blood. This receptor was obtained from a man aged 45-65 years with active or convalescent COVID-19. The CDR3 nucleotides read TGTGCCAGCAGTCCTGTAGCGGGAGAATCCGGGGAGCTGTTTTTT. Its translation is CASSPVAGESGELFF.